This T cell receptor (beta chain) came from a study of graft-versus-host responses after intestinal transplantation. In the case of this clone: The antigen is unknown.

Germline V gene lookup returns CDR1 GTSNPN and CDR2 SVGIG (reference sequence). The CDR3 is 15 residues long. Trimming removed 3 bases from V and 4 bases from J; junction bases left unmatched: 9. Here immunoSEQ multiplex PCR was the method, and the copy in TCRdb shows in-frame clones only, minus some. The sample contains roughly 120,000 clones, 90% to 95% of which appear only once. The study, taken as a whole, reports: Individuals carrying graft-donor T cell macrochimerism showed high graft-versus-host to host-versus-graft clonal ratios in allografts. GvH clones detected in recipient marrow included some appearing first in ileum or blood.

The chain joins TRBV30 to TRBJ2-5, with TRBD2 identical over 9 bases. This sequence was found in a human donor who received an intestinal transplant. The sample here was unstimulated CD8+ T cells sorted from spleen or lymph node cells, taken before intestinal transplant. CDR3: CAWSDGREGLETQYF. CDR3 coding DNA: TGTGCCTGGAGCGATGGGCGGGAGGGCCTAGAGACCCAGTACTTC.